This T cell receptor beta chain comes out of a study of blood T cells in healthy people across ages. About the research overall: T cells yielded about one barcoded beta molecule per two cells through template switching. Broader study findings: Naive and antigen-experienced cells could not be conclusively compared, given unsorted PBMCs. Strong correlation was found linking TCR beta diversity to naive T cell percentage.

Next came a second PCR, run for about 6 to 12 cycles, which used a sample-barcoded 5' primer along with a J-beta primer mix. TCRdb analysed the 5' RACE reads with MiXCR anew, one entry per CDR3 protein. The top ten clones hold 10% to 13% of a sample with more than 900,000 distinct CDR3 sequences, roughly 28% of them seen once. A note on this clonotype: Its antigen is undetermined.

These data also formed part of another study, on T cells of mothers and their children. As that study records: Not a single persistent microchimeric T cell clone was detected.

The TCR was taken from a woman aged 40 to 50 in good health. Sequencing input: blood.

The CDR3 DNA sequence: TGTGCCAGCAGCTTAGCGAAGGGGGTACCGGGACTCGATAGCAATCAGCCCCAGCATTTT. Its protein product is CASSLAKGVPGLDSNQPQHF. The chain employs TRBV7-2 and TRBJ1-5; D possibly corresponds to TRBD1 (6 bases). The CDR3 covers 20 residues. Between the trimmed V and J ends, which lost 0 bases and 0 bases, there was a span of 21 bases. Germline CDR1 is SGHTA and CDR2 is FQGNSA.